Below, one T cell receptor beta chain is given with its context. What it binds is unknown. Primers: 60 Vbeta forward and 13 Jbeta reverse. Data came from immunoSEQ multiplex PCR; TCRdb stores just in-frame clones and leaves some out. The data show fewer than 100,000 clones, roughly 80% seen once. The donors were healthy bone marrow donors. There were likely unrecorded immune exposures, though donors were nominally healthy when sampled. This specimen comes from a study of cytomegalovirus exposure and HLA in healthy donors. Germline loops: CDR1 LNHDA, CDR2 SQIVND (reference sequence). V lost 10 bases, J lost 5 bases, and 12 bases lay in between. This CDR3 region has 11 residues. General study results and limits: About 90% or about 30% of the time was how often most TCR beta V segments were productive, according to an earlier analysis.

V usage is TRBV19 and J usage is TRBJ2-7; a weak D match, TRBD1 (5 bases). Input material: PBMCs. The TCR comes from a middle-aged man in good health and CMV-seronegative. CDR3 protein: CATQGIHEQYF. The CDR3 DNA follows: TGTGCCACCCAGGGTATCCACGAGCAGTACTTC.